Following are 25 T cell receptor beta chains from one sample sequenced in a study of blood T cell repertoires in COVID-19. Only in-frame clones appear in the TCRdb table, and some are missing; sequencing was by immunoSEQ multiplex PCR. The repertoire consists of about 150,000 clones, with about 85% occurring once and the leading ten covering 8.3%. The specimen was peripheral blood. The receptors derive from a woman in her sixties with COVID-19, enrolled during active disease.

This clone has just one count. The V gene is TRBV27, the J gene TRBJ2-5; 8 positions agree with TRBD2. Looked up from germline, CDR1 is MNHEY and CDR2 is SMNVEV (reference sequence). The V segment lost 8 bases and the J segment 5 bases; nucleotides outside the gene matches: 10. The CDR3 runs 14 residues. In DNA form, the CDR3 reads TGTGCCAGCTCCCGGCTGGCGGGAGGCGAGACCCAGTACTTC. Its protein product is CASSRLAGGETQYF.

The chain links TRBV11-2 to TRBJ1-2; a weak D match, TRBD1 (6 bases). CDR1 and CDR2 from the germline V gene are SGHAT and FQNNGV. The germline V and J ends were trimmed by 5 bases and 8 bases, with 15 bases remaining between them. The CDR3 runs 13 residues. As DNA, the CDR3 is TGTGCCAGCAGCCATGACAGGTCTGAAGGCTACACCTTC. This codes for CASSHDRSEGYTF.

The rearrangement uses TRBV3-1 (or the pseudogene TRBV3-2) and TRBJ1-2, with 9 positions matching TRBD1. The CDR3 extends over 15 amino acids. After removal of 4 bases from V and 5 bases from J, the junction contained 8 bases not matched to a gene. Germline V gene data show CDR1 as LGHDT and CDR2 as YNNKEL (reference sequence). CDR3 DNA: TGTGCCAGCAGCCCATGGACAGGGGCGGGGTATGGCTACACCTTC. Encoded protein: CASSPWTGAGYGYTF.

V gene TRBV18 combines with J gene TRBJ1-2; D is perhaps TRBD1 (5 bases). Trimming removed 0 bases at V and 4 bases at J, with 18 bases between. CDR3 length equals 17 residues. From germline, CDR1 is KGHSH and CDR2 LQKENI. For the CDR3, the DNA is TGTGCCAGCTCACCACCAAACAACAGGCAGGGCGGCTATGGCTACACCTTC. The encoded protein is CASSPPNNRQGGYGYTF.

This clone showed up just once. CDR3 in DNA: TGTGCCAGCAGCCCCCGACAGGGACACTATGGCTACACCTTC. Translating gives CASSPRQGHYGYTF. The chain combines TRBV14 with TRBJ1-2, with 7 nucleotides matching TRBD1. V was clipped by 4 bases and J by 3 bases; unmatched bases: 5. The CDR3 length is 14 residues. CDR1 SGHDN and CDR2 FVKESK come from the germline V gene.

The rearrangement links TRBV12-3 or TRBV12-4 to TRBJ2-3; D not certain. Trimming shortened V by 5 bases and J by 3 bases, and 6 bases separated the two germline ends. The CDR3 runs to 12 residues. The CDR3 coding sequence is TGTGCCAGCAGTCTGAGGACAGATACGCAGTATTTT. The encoded protein is CASSLRTDTQYF.

The sample holds one count of this clone. CDR3 coding DNA: TGCGCCAGCAGCCGGGAGGTGAACACTGAAGCTTTCTTT. This codes for CASSREVNTEAFF. The genes are TRBV5-1 and TRBJ1-1; D not resolved. There are 13 residues in the CDR3. The V gene lost 4 bases and the J gene lost 0 bases, with 7 bases spanning the gap. From germline, CDR1 is SGHRS and CDR2 YFSETQ. Full variable domain (outside the CDR3, taken from reference TRBV5-1 and TRBJ1-1): KAGVTQTPRYLIKTRGQQVTLSCSPISGHRSVSWYQQTPGQGLQFLFEYFSETQRNKGNFPGRFSGRQFSNSRSEMNVSTLELGDSALYLCASSREVNTEAFFGQGTRLTVV.

CDR3 amino acids: CASSTQTGGASGNTIYF. The CDR3, as DNA: TGTGCCAGCAGCACTCAGACAGGGGGCGCATCTGGAAACACCATATATTTT. The chain is built from TRBV5-4 and TRBJ1-3, with 10 bases lining up with TRBD1. Losses at the gene ends were 4 bases for V and 1 base for J; bases not matched to a gene: 8. CDR1 and CDR2 (germline): SGHNT, YYREEE (reference sequence). CDR3 size: 17 residues.

The V and J genes are TRBV7-9 and TRBJ2-1; TRBD2 agrees at 9 bases. This CDR3 region has 18 residues. Germline trimming cut 2 bases from V and 5 bases from J; bases unmatched to any gene: 13. Germline V gene lookup returns CDR1 SEHNR and CDR2 FQNEAQ (reference sequence). In DNA, the CDR3 is TGTGCCAGCAGCTTATTGCGGGAGGGCCTGAAAGGGAACAATGAGCAGTTCTTC. Protein sequence: CASSLLREGLKGNNEQFF.

The rearrangement uses TRBV3-1 (or the pseudogene TRBV3-2) and TRBJ1-6; maybe TRBD1 (6 bases). The CDR3 runs to 14 residues. V lost 5 bases and J 10 bases, leaving 15 bases between the germline ends. Looked up from germline, CDR1 is LGHDT and CDR2 is YNNKEL (reference sequence). The CDR3: CASSNQGQSSPLHF. As DNA, the CDR3 is TGTGCCAGCAGCAATCAGGGGCAGAGCTCACCCCTCCACTTT.

The J gene is TRBJ1-1, the V gene TRBV18; D perhaps matches TRBD1 (6 bases). The CDR3 totals 14 residues. V lost 0 bases, J lost 6 bases, and 11 bases lay in between. Germline values: CDR1 KGHSH, CDR2 LQKENI. CDR3 sequence: CASSPPSRGAEAFF. CDR3 DNA sequence: TGTGCCAGCTCACCACCGAGCAGGGGAGCTGAAGCTTTCTTT.

The V call is TRBV5-1, the J call TRBJ2-1; tentatively, D is TRBD2 (5 bases). This CDR3 has 14 amino acids. Germline V gene data show CDR1 as SGHRS and CDR2 as YFSETQ. V was pared by 4 bases and J by 10 bases, with 18 bases between. The DNA of the CDR3 is TGCGCCAGCAGCCCCACTCCCGGGGTTTTCGAGCAGTTCTTC. It encodes CASSPTPGVFEQFF.

The J gene is TRBJ1-1, the V gene TRBV11-1; no clear D. With 2 bases removed from V and 2 bases from J, the gap between germline ends came to 15 bases. The CDR3 sequence is 16 residues long. In germline, CDR1 is SGHAT, CDR2 FQDESV (reference sequence). The CDR3 DNA follows: TGTGCCAGCAGCTTAACACCAGATTACCCCAACACTGAAGCTTTCTTT. Translation gives CASSLTPDYPNTEAFF.

V and J are TRBV5-6 and TRBJ1-2; 10 positions agree with TRBD1. From germline, CDR1 is SGHDT and CDR2 YYEEEE. This CDR3 region has 15 residues. With 4 bases clipped from V and 3 bases from J, the junction kept 6 bases outside the gene matches. CDR3 coding DNA: TGTGCCAGCAGCCGAGGAGGGACAGGGGACTATGGCTACACCTTC. This encodes CASSRGGTGDYGYTF.

This chain connects TRBV7-8 to TRBJ1-4; a possible D gene is TRBD1 (5 bases). CDR3 size: 13 residues. Germline V gives CDR1 SGHVS, CDR2 FQNEAQ. V was trimmed by 5 bases and J by 8 bases, leaving 12 bases between them. The CDR3, as DNA: TGTGCCAGCAGCCCCGGGCAGGGAGAAAAACTGTTTTTT. It translates to CASSPGQGEKLFF.

The chain links TRBV27 to TRBJ1-1; possible D gene TRBD1, 6 bases. Trimming removed 4 bases from V and 4 bases from J, with 7 bases in between. This CDR3 contains 12 residues. Per the germline V gene, CDR1 is MNHEY and CDR2 is SMNVEV (reference sequence). The CDR3 reads CASSSGVTEAFF. The CDR3 region has the DNA TGTGCCAGCAGTTCAGGGGTCACTGAAGCTTTCTTT.

In this sample, this clone turned up a few times. The V call is TRBV5-6, the J call TRBJ2-2; 11 bases fit TRBD2. With V trimmed by 1 base and J by 6 bases, 2 bases remained unmatched. This CDR3 has 15 residues. Germline-derived CDR1 and CDR2 are SGHDT and YYEEEE. This chain's CDR3 is CASSLIAGGPGELFF. CDR3 in DNA: TGTGCCAGCAGCTTGATAGCGGGGGGGCCCGGGGAGCTGTTTTTT.

The V and J genes are TRBV11-2 and TRBJ1-2; a possible D gene is TRBD1 (6 bases). The germline V gene encodes CDR1 SGHAT and CDR2 FQNNGV. V was pared by 4 bases and J by 5 bases, with 11 bases between. This CDR3 comprises 13 residues. The CDR3 is CASSSDSRYGYTF. In nucleotides, the CDR3 is TGTGCCAGCAGCTCGGACAGTCGTTATGGCTACACCTTC.

The V and J genes are TRBV10-3 and TRBJ2-5; no reliable D call. The CDR3 length is 12 residues. The germline CDR1 and CDR2 sequences are ENHRY and SYGVKD. Trimming removed 8 bases from V and 0 bases from J, with 7 bases in between. The CDR3 region is CAISKNQETQYF. The CDR3 DNA reads TGTGCCATCTCTAAGAACCAAGAGACCCAGTACTTC.

The chain couples TRBV11-2 to TRBJ1-1; the D gene is possibly TRBD1 (5 bases). Germline values: CDR1 SGHAT, CDR2 FQNNGV. V lost 4 bases and J 1 base, leaving 10 bases between the germline ends. The length of the CDR3 is 14 residues. For the CDR3, the DNA is TGTGCCAGCAGCTACGACAGAGGGAACACTGAAGCTTTCTTT. This sequence encodes CASSYDRGNTEAFF.

Only a few counts were recorded for this clone. V is TRBV3-1 (or the pseudogene TRBV3-2) and J is TRBJ1-1, with 8 nucleotides matching TRBD1. Germline V gene data show CDR1 as LGHDT and CDR2 as YNNKEL (reference sequence). Trimming cost V 4 bases and J 0 bases; bases outside gene matches: 4. CDR3 length: 15 residues. In DNA form, the CDR3 reads TGTGCCAGCAGCCTCCGGACAGGGTTGAACACTGAAGCTTTCTTT. This gives the protein CASSLRTGLNTEAFF.

This CDR3 reads CASSLFDRTNEKLFF. As DNA, the CDR3 is TGTGCCAGCAGCCTATTTGACAGGACTAATGAAAAACTGTTTTTT. The chain carries TRBV7-2 and TRBJ1-4; weak D call: TRBD1 (6 bases). CDR1 and CDR2 from the germline V gene are SGHTA and FQGNSA. CDR3 size: 15 residues. V was shortened by 5 bases and J by 2 bases, with 12 bases between the two germline ends.

The CDR3 bases are TGTGCCACCAGTGCCGACAGGGCGAGGGGATTTGGCGGCTACACCTTC. Protein product: CATSADRARGFGGYTF. The chain recombines TRBV24-1 with TRBJ1-2; the match to TRBD1 covers 7 bases. The germline CDR1 and CDR2 sequences are KGHDR and SFDVKD. The CDR3 sequence is 16 residues long. Losses at the gene ends were 5 bases for V and 8 bases for J; bases not matched to a gene: 16.

V and J are TRBV6-2 or TRBV6-3 and TRBJ1-1, with 7 bases fitting TRBD1. This CDR3 is 14 amino acids long. V lost 5 bases to trimming and J lost 8 bases; unmatched junction nucleotides: 11. CDR1 is MNHEY and CDR2 is SVGEGT in the germline V gene. The CDR3 DNA reads TGTGCCAGCAGTGGGAACACAGGGGACCCGGAAGCTTTCTTT. This sequence encodes CASSGNTGDPEAFF.

This sequence joins TRBV10-1 and TRBJ2-7; D remains unclear. With 10 bases removed from V and 1 base from J, the gap between germline ends came to 14 bases. The CDR3 is 13 residues long. Germline CDR1 reads WNHNN; CDR2 reads SYGVQD (reference sequence). The DNA of the CDR3 is TGCGCCACCTCCGAGCCCCTTTCCTACGAGCAGTACGTC. Its protein product is CATSEPLSYEQYV.